These 4 T cell receptor beta chains share one sample of origin, sequenced in a study of shared clonotypes between healthy human individuals. Assay used: immunoSEQ multiplex PCR; TCRdb lists only in-frame clones, some missing. The repertoire holds fewer than 3 million clones, with around 92% as singletons. Sequenced input: naive CD4+ T cells from PBMCs. The subset: CD45RA+ positively selected. The receptors derive from a man aged 18 to 30 in good health. Some clones in this sample may be carry-over from other donors' samples.

This chain uses TRBV5-1 with TRBJ2-1; 10 positions agree with TRBD2. The V gene end was trimmed by 6 bases and the J gene end by 8 bases; junction bases not matched to a gene: 8. The CDR3 loop spans 14 amino acids. The germline gives CDR1 SGHRS, CDR2 YFSETQ. In nucleotides, the CDR3 is TGCGCCAGCACGGTAGCGGGAGGTAGGGATGAGCAGTTCTTC. This gives the protein CASTVAGGRDEQFF.

The chain couples TRBV14 to TRBJ2-5; 8 bases are shared with TRBD1. The CDR3 length is 18 residues. After removal of 1 base from V and 4 bases from J, the junction contained 14 bases not matched to a gene. Per germline, CDR1 SGHDN and CDR2 FVKESK. The DNA for the CDR3 is TGTGCCAGCAGCCAAGCCATCACGGCAGGGGGCTTCGGAGAGACCCAGTACTTC. Protein product: CASSQAITAGGFGETQYF.

Worth noting for this clone: The sample holds other DNA sequences that translate to the same CDR3. The chain uses TRBV19 and TRBJ1-1, with 10 nucleotides matching TRBD1. The CDR3 runs 14 residues. The V gene's germline CDR1 is LNHDA and CDR2 SQIVND (reference sequence). J was trimmed by 5 bases and V by 6 bases; bases with no gene match: 6. CDR3 amino acids: CASSRDRGRTEAFF. In nucleotides, the CDR3 is TGTGCCAGTAGCCGGGACAGGGGCAGGACTGAAGCTTTCTTT.

V is TRBV5-1 and J is TRBJ1-2; 8 bases fit TRBD1. The V and J ends lost 3 bases and 6 bases, in that order; junction bases with no gene match: 1. Germline values: CDR1 SGHRS, CDR2 YFSETQ. The CDR3 length is 12 residues. CDR3 in DNA: TGCGCCAGCAGCTCGGGACAGGATGGCTACACCTTC. Residues: CASSSGQDGYTF.